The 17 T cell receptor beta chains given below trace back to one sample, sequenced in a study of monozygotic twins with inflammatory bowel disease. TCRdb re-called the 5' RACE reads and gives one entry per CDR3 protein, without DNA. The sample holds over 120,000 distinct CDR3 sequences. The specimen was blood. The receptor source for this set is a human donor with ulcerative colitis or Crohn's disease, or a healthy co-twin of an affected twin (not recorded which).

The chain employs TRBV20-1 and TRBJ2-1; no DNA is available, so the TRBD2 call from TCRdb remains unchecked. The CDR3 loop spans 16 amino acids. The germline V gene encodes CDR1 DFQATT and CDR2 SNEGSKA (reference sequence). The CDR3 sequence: CSARDLLAGDNNEQFF.

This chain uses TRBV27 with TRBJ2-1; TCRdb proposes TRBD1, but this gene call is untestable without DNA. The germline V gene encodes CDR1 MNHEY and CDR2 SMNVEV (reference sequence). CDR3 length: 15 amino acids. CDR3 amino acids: CASSLGTGGYNEQFF.

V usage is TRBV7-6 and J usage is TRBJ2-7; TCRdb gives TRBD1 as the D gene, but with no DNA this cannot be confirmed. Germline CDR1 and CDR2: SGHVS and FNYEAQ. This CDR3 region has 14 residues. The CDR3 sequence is CASSVQGVWNEQYF.

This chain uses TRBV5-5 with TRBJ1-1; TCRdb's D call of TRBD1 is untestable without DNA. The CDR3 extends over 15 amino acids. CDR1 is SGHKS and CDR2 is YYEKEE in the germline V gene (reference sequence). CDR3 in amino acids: CASSLAPDRYTEAFF. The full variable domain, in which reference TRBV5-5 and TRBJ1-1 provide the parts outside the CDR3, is DAGVTQSPTHLIKTRGQQVTLRCSPISGHKSVSWYQQVLGQGPQFIFQYYEKEERGRGNFPDRFSARQFPNYSSELNVNALLLGDSALYLCASSLAPDRYTEAFFGQGTRLTVV.

The CDR3 region is CASSQSRAGLNTGELFF. This sequence joins TRBV4-1 and TRBJ2-2; TCRdb returns TRBD2, unconfirmable since there is no DNA. Germline V CDR1 and CDR2: MGHRA, YSYEKL. There are 17 residues in the CDR3.

The CDR3 is CSASGQIRTIAKNIQYF. The chain is built from TRBV20-1 and TRBJ2-4; lacking DNA, the TRBD1 call made by TCRdb goes unchecked. Germline V gene data show CDR1 as DFQATT and CDR2 as SNEGSKA (reference sequence). The CDR3 is made up of 17 amino acids.

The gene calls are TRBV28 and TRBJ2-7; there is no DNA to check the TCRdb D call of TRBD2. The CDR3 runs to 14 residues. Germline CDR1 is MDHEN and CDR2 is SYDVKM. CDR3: CASRRGVTPYEQYF.

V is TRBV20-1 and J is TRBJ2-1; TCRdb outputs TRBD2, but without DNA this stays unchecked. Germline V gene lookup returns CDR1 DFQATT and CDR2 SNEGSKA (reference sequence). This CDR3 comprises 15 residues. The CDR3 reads CSASFLAGGLNEQFF.

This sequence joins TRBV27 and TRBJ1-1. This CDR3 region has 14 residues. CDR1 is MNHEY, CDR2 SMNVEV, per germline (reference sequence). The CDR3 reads CASSQWARDTEAFF.

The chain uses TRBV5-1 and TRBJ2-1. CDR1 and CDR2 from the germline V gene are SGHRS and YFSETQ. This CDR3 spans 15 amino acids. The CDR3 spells CASSLRQGSYNEQFF.

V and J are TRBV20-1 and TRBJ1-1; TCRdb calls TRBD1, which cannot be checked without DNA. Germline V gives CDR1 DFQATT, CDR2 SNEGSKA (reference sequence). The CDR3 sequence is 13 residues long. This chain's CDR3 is CSASYSGFSEAFF.

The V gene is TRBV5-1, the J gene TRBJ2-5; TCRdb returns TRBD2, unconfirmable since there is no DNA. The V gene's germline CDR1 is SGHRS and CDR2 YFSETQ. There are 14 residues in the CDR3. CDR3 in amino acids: CASSTRTRVETQYF.

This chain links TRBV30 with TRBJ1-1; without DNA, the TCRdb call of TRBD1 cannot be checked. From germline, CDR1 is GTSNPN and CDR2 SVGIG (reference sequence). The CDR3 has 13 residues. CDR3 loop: CAWNIHRGTEAFF.

The chain's CDR3 is CASSIIGVNEQFF. The chain carries TRBV27 and TRBJ2-1. This CDR3 is built from 13 residues. Germline values: CDR1 MNHEY, CDR2 SMNVEV (reference sequence).

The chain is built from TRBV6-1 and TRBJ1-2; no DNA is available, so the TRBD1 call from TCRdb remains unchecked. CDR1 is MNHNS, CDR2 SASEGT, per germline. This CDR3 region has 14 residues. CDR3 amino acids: CASSLRDSRDGYTF.

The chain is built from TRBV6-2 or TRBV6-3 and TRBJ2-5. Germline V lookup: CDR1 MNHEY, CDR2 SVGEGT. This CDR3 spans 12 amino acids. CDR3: CASSHTRETQYF.

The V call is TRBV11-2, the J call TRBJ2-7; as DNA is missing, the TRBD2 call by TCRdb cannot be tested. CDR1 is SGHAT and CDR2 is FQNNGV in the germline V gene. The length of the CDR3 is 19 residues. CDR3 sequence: CASSLQTSGSRGRSYEQYF.